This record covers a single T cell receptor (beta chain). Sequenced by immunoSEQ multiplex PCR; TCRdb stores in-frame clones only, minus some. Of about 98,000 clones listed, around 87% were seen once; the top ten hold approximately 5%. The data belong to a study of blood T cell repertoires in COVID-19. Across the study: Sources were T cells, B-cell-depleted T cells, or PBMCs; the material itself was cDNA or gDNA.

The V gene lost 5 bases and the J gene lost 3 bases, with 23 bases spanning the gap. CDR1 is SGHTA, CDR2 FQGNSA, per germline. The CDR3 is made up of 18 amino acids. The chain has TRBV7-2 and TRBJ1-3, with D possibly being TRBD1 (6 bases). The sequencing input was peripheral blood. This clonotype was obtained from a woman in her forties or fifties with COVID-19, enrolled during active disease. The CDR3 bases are TGTGCCAGCAGCATCCTGACAGGATCGGGAATACGTGGAAACACCATATATTTT. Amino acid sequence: CASSILTGSGIRGNTIYF.